A selection of T cell receptor beta chains follows, all from one sample in a study of cytomegalovirus exposure and HLA in healthy donors. Clones were sequenced by immunoSEQ multiplex PCR, and TCRdb holds only the in-frame ones, with some missing. The data hold 130,000 to 150,000 clones, with 55% to 80% observed a single time. The sample comprised PBMCs. All receptors derive from a human donor in good health. The CDR3 runs from the conserved cysteine through the conserved F or W. Fields, in order: D gene, V gene, J gene, clone size, CDR3 DNA, CDR3 protein. A D gene is named only where the DNA matches it firmly. Not all rows give a size; the values are once, few, many and, for expanded clones, a class.

D: NA; V: TRBV6-1; J: TRBJ1-1; size: medium-sized; DNA: TGTGCCAGCAGTGAAGCGGCAGAAAACACTGAAGCTTTCTTT; CDR3: CASSEAAENTEAFF
D: TRBD1; V: TRBV4-1; J: TRBJ1-1; size: few; DNA: TGCGCCAGCAGCCAATTCACGGAGGGGGCGGAAACTGAAGCTTTCTTT; CDR3: CASSQFTEGAETEAFF
D: NA; V: TRBV6-6; J: TRBJ1-6; size: NA; DNA: TGTGCCAGCAGCTACGCGAGCAGGGTTTGGGCCTCACCCCTCCACTTT; CDR3: CASSYASRVWASPLHF
D: TRBD2; V: TRBV7-6; J: TRBJ2-5; size: NA; DNA: TGTGCCAGCAGCGGAGAGATTGGCGGGGGGGGAGAGACCCAGTACTTC; CDR3: CASSGEIGGGGETQYF
D: NA; V: TRBV2; J: TRBJ2-5; size: once; DNA: TGTGCCAGCAGTGCCCCTCAGCGTAGTCAAGAGACCCAGTACTTC; CDR3: CASSAPQRSQETQYF
D: TRBD1; V: TRBV2; J: TRBJ2-2; size: NA; DNA: TGTGCCAGCAGCTTACAGGGGGTTACCGGGGAGCTGTTTTTT; CDR3: CASSLQGVTGELFF
D: TRBD2; V: TRBV2; J: TRBJ2-4; size: NA; DNA: TGTGCCAGCAATCCGGGGGGGCCGGTGAACATTCAGTACTTC; CDR3: CASNPGGPVNIQYF
D: TRBD2; V: TRBV5-4; J: TRBJ2-1; size: few; DNA: TGTGCCAGCAGCTTACTAGCGGGGGGCTCCTACAATGAGCAGTTCTTC; CDR3: CASSLLAGGSYNEQFF
D: TRBD1; V: TRBV2; J: TRBJ1-1; size: NA; DNA: TGTGCCAGCAGTGAGGGTGGACAGGGGTTGTATGAAGCTTTCTTT; CDR3: CASSEGGQGLYEAFF
D: NA; V: TRBV5-1; J: TRBJ1-6; size: NA; DNA: TGCGCCAGCAGCTTGGTGGGGACACGGTTGGATTCACCCCTCCACTTT; CDR3: CASSLVGTRLDSPLHF
D: NA; V: TRBV6-4; J: TRBJ2-1; size: NA; DNA: TGTGCCAGCAGTGAGGTAGGAGTCGGTGAGCAGTTCTTC; CDR3: CASSEVGVGEQFF
D: NA; V: TRBV7-2; J: TRBJ2-7; size: NA; DNA: TGTGCCAGCAGCTTACAGGGGGTGGCGGGAATTGACGAGCAGTACTTC; CDR3: CASSLQGVAGIDEQYF
D: NA; V: TRBV18; J: TRBJ1-1; size: NA; DNA: TGTGCCAGCTCACCTGAGACGGGGATGAACACTGAAGCTTTCTTT; CDR3: CASSPETGMNTEAFF
D: TRBD2; V: TRBV7-8; J: TRBJ2-3; size: NA; DNA: TGTGCCAGCAGCTTATCTAGCGGGATTTTCACAGATACGCAGTATTTT; CDR3: CASSLSSGIFTDTQYF
D: TRBD1; V: TRBV11-1; J: TRBJ1-1; size: NA; DNA: TGTGCCAGCAGCCGATGGACAGGGGGAGATCGGACTGAAGCTTTCTTT; CDR3: CASSRWTGGDRTEAFF
D: NA; V: TRBV4-1; J: TRBJ2-3; size: NA; DNA: TGCGCCAGCAGCGCCAAATGGCCAGGCACAGATACGCAGTATTTT; CDR3: CASSAKWPGTDTQYF
D: TRBD1; V: TRBV28; J: TRBJ1-2; size: NA; DNA: TGTGCCAGCAGTTTACACAGGGGGTATAATGGCTACACCTTC; CDR3: CASSLHRGYNGYTF
D: TRBD1; V: TRBV12-5; J: TRBJ2-7; size: NA; DNA: TGTGCTAGTGGTTTGGTACTAGTTGGGGACAGGGGGCACGAGCAGTACTTC; CDR3: CASGLVLVGDRGHEQYF
D: NA; V: TRBV30; J: TRBJ1-5; size: NA; DNA: TGTGCCTGGGGGGGCATCAATCAGCCCCAGCATTTT; CDR3: CAWGGINQPQHF
D: NA; V: TRBV9; J: TRBJ2-1; size: NA; DNA: TGTGCCAGCAGCGCTACCGGGGACACCTCCTACAATGAGCAGTTCTTC; CDR3: CASSATGDTSYNEQFF
D: TRBD1; V: TRBV10-3; J: TRBJ1-3; size: NA; DNA: TGTGCCATCAGTGATGGACAGGGGTCTGGAAACACCATATATTTT; CDR3: CAISDGQGSGNTIYF
D: NA; V: TRBV14; J: TRBJ2-1; size: NA; DNA: TGTGCCAGCAGCCAAGGCCTGGGACTGTTGAAGTTCTTC; CDR3: CASSQGLGLLKFF
D: NA; V: TRBV7-2; J: TRBJ2-7; size: NA; DNA: TGTGCCAGCATGGAGGGCCCCACCTCGACCTACGAGCAGTACTTC; CDR3: CASMEGPTSTYEQYF
D: NA; V: TRBV6-1; J: TRBJ2-7; size: NA; DNA: TGTGCCATAGCCAGGGGTAGGGAATACGAGCAGTACTTC; CDR3: CAIARGREYEQYF
D: NA; V: TRBV11-3; J: TRBJ1-1; size: NA; DNA: TGTGCCAGCAGCTTAGATCGGGTGGGAGTAAGGAACACTGAAGCTTTCTTT; CDR3: CASSLDRVGVRNTEAFF
D: TRBD1; V: TRBV6-5; J: TRBJ1-4; size: NA; DNA: TGTGCCAGCAGTTACCCGGGCGACAGGGTTGAAAAACTGTTTTTT; CDR3: CASSYPGDRVEKLFF
D: NA; V: TRBV6-1; J: TRBJ2-4; size: NA; DNA: TGTGCCAGCAGTGAGACAGTAGCCAAAAACATTCAGTACTTC; CDR3: CASSETVAKNIQYF
D: NA; V: TRBV15; J: TRBJ1-4; size: NA; DNA: TGTGCCACCAGCAGACAGGGCGCGGGACATGAAAAACTGTTTTTT; CDR3: CATSRQGAGHEKLFF
D: NA; V: TRBV7-7; J: TRBJ2-7; size: NA; DNA: NA; CDR3: CASSTYSCPGQPSYEQYF
D: TRBD1; V: TRBV7-7; J: TRBJ1-1; size: NA; DNA: TGTGCTAGCAGGTTGTCCGGGACAGGGGGCCCAGTTCTCACTGAAGCTTTCTTT; CDR3: CASRLSGTGGPVLTEAFF
D: TRBD1; V: TRBV6-1; J: TRBJ2-5; size: few; DNA: TGTGCCAGCACTAGGGGGCGGAATCAAGAGACCCAGTACTTC; CDR3: CASTRGRNQETQYF
D: NA; V: TRBV12-5; J: TRBJ1-1; size: NA; DNA: TGTGCTAGTGGTTTGGTAGAAGGGACAAACACTGAAGCTTTCTTT; CDR3: CASGLVEGTNTEAFF
D: NA; V: TRBV6-5; J: TRBJ1-1; size: NA; DNA: TGTGCCAGCCTTCCCTGGGGGGGTAGGAACACTGAAGCTTTCTTT; CDR3: CASLPWGGRNTEAFF
D: NA; V: TRBV6-5; J: TRBJ2-7; size: NA; DNA: TGTGCCAGCAGCTCGCCAACAGGCGCCACCTACGAGCAGTACTTC; CDR3: CASSSPTGATYEQYF
D: TRBD1; V: TRBV5-1; J: TRBJ1-1; size: NA; DNA: TGCGCCAGCAGCGGAGGAGGGGGCTTTTATACTGAAGCTTTCTTT; CDR3: CASSGGGGFYTEAFF
D: NA; V: TRBV18; J: TRBJ2-5; size: NA; DNA: TGTGCCAGCTCACCCTCCCAGGGTGTAGAGACCCAGTACTTC; CDR3: CASSPSQGVETQYF
D: NA; V: TRBV27; J: TRBJ1-1; size: NA; DNA: TGTGCCAGCACCCCTTTCCCAGGGGAACCGAACACTGAAGCTTTCTTT; CDR3: CASTPFPGEPNTEAFF
D: TRBD2; V: TRBV2; J: TRBJ2-5; size: NA; DNA: TGTGCCAGCAGTCAGCGGGGAGAGACCCAGTACTTC; CDR3: CASSQRGETQYF
D: TRBD2; V: TRBV4-2; J: TRBJ2-1; size: NA; DNA: TGTGCCAGCAGCCACCCCTCCGGGACTAGTAAAGACAATGAGCAGTTCTTC; CDR3: CASSHPSGTSKDNEQFF
D: NA; V: TRBV27; J: TRBJ1-5; size: NA; DNA: TGTGCCAGCTCCGGATTCGGGCAGCCCCAGCATTTT; CDR3: CASSGFGQPQHF
D: NA; V: TRBV2; J: TRBJ1-3; size: NA; DNA: TGTGCCAGCAGTGAAGCGCTTTGGGGCCTCTCTGGAAACACCATATATTTT; CDR3: CASSEALWGLSGNTIYF
D: NA; V: TRBV7-6; J: TRBJ1-2; size: NA; DNA: TGTGCCAGCAGCTTAGTCTCAGGCGGGGTCTATGGCTACACCTTC; CDR3: CASSLVSGGVYGYTF
D: TRBD2; V: TRBV5-4; J: TRBJ2-1; size: NA; DNA: TGTGCCAGCAGCTCGCCTCTAGCGGGGTTGGACAATGAGCAGTTCTTC; CDR3: CASSSPLAGLDNEQFF
D: NA; V: TRBV18; J: TRBJ1-1; size: NA; DNA: TGTGCCAGCTCACCACCGGGGGGAGGAAACACTGAAGCTTTCTTT; CDR3: CASSPPGGGNTEAFF
D: TRBD2; V: TRBV29-1; J: TRBJ2-1; size: NA; DNA: TGCAGCTACCTGGGACAGCATAGAACTAGCGGGAGATCAGATGAGCAGTTCTTC; CDR3: CSYLGQHRTSGRSDEQFF
D: TRBD2; V: TRBV6-1; J: TRBJ2-7; size: NA; DNA: TGTGCCAGCAGTGAATTGATAGCGGGGAGCTCCTACGAGCAGTACTTC; CDR3: CASSELIAGSSYEQYF
D: NA; V: TRBV19; J: TRBJ2-7; size: NA; DNA: TGTGCCAGTAGTTCCCAGACAGGCTCCTACGAGCAGTACTTC; CDR3: CASSSQTGSYEQYF
D: NA; V: TRBV2; J: TRBJ2-5; size: NA; DNA: TGTGCCAGCAGGAAGAGGGCCGGGCGGGATGGGGGGACCCAGTACTTC; CDR3: CASRKRAGRDGGTQYF
D: TRBD1; V: TRBV15; J: TRBJ1-5; size: NA; DNA: TGTGCCACCAGCAGAGACCAGGGGGCGGACCAGCCCCAGCATTTT; CDR3: CATSRDQGADQPQHF
D: NA; V: TRBV9; J: TRBJ1-1; size: NA; DNA: TGTGCCAGCAGCGTAGTGGCAGACACTGAAGCTTTCTTT; CDR3: CASSVVADTEAFF
D: TRBD1; V: TRBV6-5; J: TRBJ2-7; size: NA; DNA: TGTGCCAGCAGTTACTCAGGGACAGGGGCATCCTACGAGCAGTACTTC; CDR3: CASSYSGTGASYEQYF